Below are 10 T cell receptor beta chains sequenced from a single sample in a study of graft-versus-host responses after intestinal transplantation. Profiled with immunoSEQ multiplex PCR; TCRdb holds only in-frame clones, not every one. The table has under 100,000 clones, 90% to 95% seen once; the top ten hold about 1.1%. Their antigens remain unidentified. The material was unstimulated CD8+ T cells sorted from spleen or lymph node cells, obtained before transplant. These receptor sequences come from a human donor who was the organ donor for an intestinal transplant.

The chain employs TRBV19 and TRBJ2-7; D is ambiguous. This CDR3 is built from 12 residues. Germline CDR1 is LNHDA and CDR2 is SQIVND (reference sequence). Trimming cost V 5 bases and J 4 bases, with 9 bases left between them. The CDR3 sequence: CASSSTWYEQYF. CDR3 DNA: TGTGCCAGTAGTTCCACTTGGTACGAGCAGTACTTC.

V usage is TRBV4-3 and J usage is TRBJ1-1; 9 bases are a match to TRBD1. The CDR3 totals 16 residues. In germline, CDR1 is LGHNA, CDR2 YSLEER. The junction had 2 bases not matched to a gene; V was cut back by 0 bases and J by 0 bases. The CDR3 DNA is TGCGCCAGCAGCCAAGATGGGACAGGGCTGAACACTGAAGCTTTCTTT. Protein product: CASSQDGTGLNTEAFF.

The CDR3 DNA reads TGCGCCAGCAGCCCTGGACAGGGGAGCTCCTACAATGAGCAGTTCTTC. It specifies CASSPGQGSSYNEQFF. The chain combines TRBV5-1 with TRBJ2-1; 9 bases line up with TRBD1. This CDR3 comprises 16 residues. Looked up from germline, CDR1 is SGHRS and CDR2 is YFSETQ. The V and J ends lost 4 bases and 0 bases, in that order; junction bases with no gene match: 5.

This rearrangement joins TRBV28 to TRBJ2-3, with 9 bases aligning to TRBD1. Germline trimming cut 2 bases from V and 2 bases from J; bases unmatched to any gene: 8. This CDR3 has 17 residues. Germline V lookup: CDR1 MDHEN, CDR2 SYDVKM. CDR3 protein: CASSLPGTGGHTDTQYF. CDR3 DNA sequence: TGTGCCAGCAGTTTACCGGGAACAGGGGGCCACACAGATACGCAGTATTTT.

J is TRBJ2-3 and V is TRBV4-2; 8 bases are a match to TRBD2. The length of the CDR3 is 14 residues. Germline lookup yields CDR1 LGHNA and CDR2 YNFKEQ. V lost 4 bases, J lost 8 bases, and 8 bases stayed unmatched. The CDR3 nucleotides are TGTGCCAGCAGCCCCGGGGGGGACCCAGGTACGCAGTATTTT. It translates to CASSPGGDPGTQYF.

V gene TRBV6-5 combines with J gene TRBJ2-3; 7 bases agree with TRBD2. V trimming: 0 bases; J trimming: 9 bases; junction bases outside the gene matches: 3. In germline, CDR1 is MNHEY, CDR2 SVGAGI. The CDR3 runs 13 residues. The chain's CDR3 is CASSYSPSGTQYF. In DNA, the CDR3 is TGTGCCAGCAGTTACTCACCTAGCGGAACGCAGTATTTT.

The chain employs TRBV29-1 and TRBJ2-2; 7 bases map to TRBD1. The V gene's germline CDR1 is SQVTM and CDR2 ANQGSEA. The CDR3 length is 15 residues. The ends lost 4 bases at V and 1 base at J; junction bases unmatched: 6. The CDR3 DNA reads as TGCAGCGTTGTTTGGCCAGGGGGGAACACCGGGGAGCTGTTTTTT. This translates into CSVVWPGGNTGELFF.

This clone came up once. The chain combines TRBV4-1 with TRBJ1-2; weak D call: TRBD1 (5 bases). The ends were cut back, 1 base at V and 5 bases at J, with 14 bases in the middle. This CDR3 is 15 amino acids long. Germline V gene sequence: CDR1 MGHRA, CDR2 YSYEKL. In DNA form, the CDR3 reads TGCGCCAGCAGCCAAGGGGTTTGGGGGGAATATGGCTACACCTTC. Amino acid sequence: CASSQGVWGEYGYTF.

The chain combines TRBV19 with TRBJ1-1; tentatively, D is TRBD1 (6 bases). Germline V gives CDR1 LNHDA, CDR2 SQIVND (reference sequence). The CDR3 runs to 11 residues. V was shortened by 8 bases and J by 6 bases, with 10 bases between the two germline ends. In DNA form, the CDR3 reads TGTGCCAGTGGGGGGGGGCCTGAAGCTTTCTTT. This encodes CASGGGPEAFF.

The V and J genes are TRBV7-8 and TRBJ2-1, with 12 bases lining up with TRBD2. The ends lost 7 bases at V and 9 bases at J; junction bases unmatched: 10. CDR1 SGHVS and CDR2 FQNEAQ come from the germline V gene. The CDR3 consists of 15 residues. CDR3 in amino acids: CASKKRPSGRGEQFF. In nucleotides, the CDR3 is TGTGCCAGCAAGAAAAGGCCTAGCGGGAGGGGTGAGCAGTTCTTC.